These 29 T cell receptor beta chains came from one sample sequenced in a study of molecular identifiers for immune sequencing clone quantification. MiXCR was run by TCRdb on the PCR reads, yielding one entry per CDR3 protein. The table shows 85,000 to 90,000 distinct CDR3 sequences, with around a quarter occurring only once. The sequenced sample consisted of naive CD8+ T cells from blood, with Jurkat cell RNA spiked in. Subset denoted: FACS-sorted CD8+CD4-CCR7+CD45RA+ naive T cells. The receptors here all came from a human donor in good health. Some libraries in this study had Jurkat cell RNA spiked in.

This chain links TRBV20-1 with TRBJ2-7; no clear D gene. CDR3 length: 13 residues. Germline V gives CDR1 DFQATT, CDR2 SNEGSKA (reference sequence). V lost 8 bases, J lost 3 bases, and 17 bases lay in between. The CDR3 DNA reads TGCAGTCCCCGTGCGCTATCCTTCTACGAGCAGTACTTC. Its protein is CSPRALSFYEQYF.

Ten or more counts support this clonotype. The V and J genes are TRBV6-5 and TRBJ2-3; 9 nucleotides line up with TRBD2. The V gene's germline CDR1 is MNHEY and CDR2 SVGAGI. The CDR3 runs 15 residues. V shed 6 bases, J shed 2 bases, and the junction held 6 bases outside the gene matches. The chain's CDR3 is CASSPSGGFTDTQYF. DNA for the CDR3: TGTGCCAGCAGCCCAAGCGGGGGGTTCACAGATACGCAGTATTTT.

Only a few counts were recorded for this clonotype. This clone may be a read error of a much larger clone one base away. The chain combines TRBV7-9 with TRBJ2-7; 8 bases align to TRBD1. Germline loops: CDR1 SEHNR, CDR2 FQNEAQ (reference sequence). The CDR3 spans 14 residues. The CDR3 loop is CAGSPRDRLREQYF. The CDR3 DNA sequence: TGTGCCGGCAGCCCGCGGGACAGGTTGAGGGAGCAGTACTTC. The whole variable domain, remainder taken from reference TRBV7-9 and TRBJ2-7, is DTGVSQNPRHKITKRGQNVTFRCDPISEHNRLYWYRQTLGQGPEFLTYFQNEAQLEKSRLLSDRFSAERPKGSFSTLEIQRTEQGDSAMYLCAGSPRDRLREQYFGPGTRLTVT.

This clonotype showed up many times. The V call is TRBV29-1, the J call TRBJ2-3, with D possibly TRBD1 on 6 matching bases. Germline V gene data show CDR1 as SQVTM and CDR2 as ANQGSEA. V was cut by 0 bases and J by 2 bases, with 18 bases left in between. The CDR3 has 17 residues. CDR3 DNA sequence: TGCAGCGTTGAAGAATTGGACAGACACCGCTACACAGATACGCAGTATTTT. Its translation is CSVEELDRHRYTDTQYF.

This clonotype was counted at least ten times. This chain uses TRBV6-6 with TRBJ1-5; possibly TRBD1 for D (5 bases). The CDR3 has 13 amino acids. Looked up from germline, CDR1 is MNHNY and CDR2 is SVGAGI (reference sequence). The V end was cut by 8 bases, the J end by 5 bases, with 13 bases between. CDR3 sequence (DNA): TGTGCCAGCGGTCAAGGGACTTATCAGCCCCAGCATTTT. Translating gives CASGQGTYQPQHF.

The chain has TRBV5-8 and TRBJ2-3, with 8 bases aligning to TRBD2. Germline V gene sequence: CDR1 SGHTS, CDR2 YDEGEE. This CDR3 is built from 20 residues. V lost 1 base, J lost 1 base, and 17 bases stayed unmatched. This CDR3 is CASSLKLGLREGRGTDTQYF. The CDR3 DNA follows: TGTGCCAGCAGCTTGAAGTTGGGGTTACGGGAGGGCCGGGGCACAGATACGCAGTATTTT.

About this clonotype itself: This sequence may be a read error, since a much larger clone differs from it by one base. This chain's CDR3 is CASNPTGVTDMQYF. The CDR3 coding sequence is TGTGCCAGCAACCCAACAGGGGTCACAGATATGCAGTATTTT. The V call is TRBV12-3 or TRBV12-4, the J call TRBJ2-3; 7 nucleotides line up with TRBD1. This CDR3 is 14 amino acids long.

The chain couples TRBV4-1 to TRBJ2-7; unclear D gene. Trimming removed 0 bases from V and 2 bases from J, with 8 bases in between. The CDR3 has 14 amino acids. Germline CDR1 and CDR2: MGHRA and YSYEKL. CDR3 sequence reads: CASSQDPLAYEQYF. The CDR3 DNA follows: TGCGCCAGCAGCCAAGATCCTTTAGCCTACGAGCAGTACTTC.

Remarks on this clonotype: The CDR3 ends on some other residue instead of the conserved phenylalanine or tryptophan, so this is likely a read error. The DNA is left out, because the CDR3 cannot be placed on it with certainty; the CDR3 is given as TCRdb lists it. V and J are TRBV6-1 and TRBJ1-1. The CDR3 has 14 residues if both end residues are counted. Germline CDR1 reads MNHNS; CDR2 reads SASEGT. The CDR3 protein is CASSEISMNTEAFV.

Many counts were recorded for this clonotype. One end of the junction does not line up with germline, which may come from a read error. This chain uses TRBV11-2 with TRBJ2-1; 8 nucleotides line up with TRBD2. The germline V gene has CDR1 SGHAT and CDR2 FQNNGV. The length of the CDR3 is 13 residues. The CDR3 here is CASSQSGGLLVIF. The CDR3 nucleotides are TGTGCCAGCAGCCAGTCGGGAGGGCTTCTGGTTATCTTC.

At least ten counts were recorded for this clonotype. V usage is TRBV7-9 and J usage is TRBJ2-6; D not certain. The CDR3 sequence is 16 residues long. V lost 1 base and J lost 0, with 7 bases in between. CDR1 and CDR2 from the germline V gene are SEHNR and FQNEAQ (reference sequence). The chain's CDR3 is CASSLGRSSGANVLTF. The CDR3 nucleotides read TGTGCCAGCAGCTTAGGGCGGAGCTCTGGGGCCAACGTCCTGACTTTC.

Remarks on this clonotype: The CDR3 ends on some other residue instead of the conserved phenylalanine or tryptophan, so this is likely a read error. The CDR3 protein is CASAGGLSPYEQYL. In nucleotides, the CDR3 is TGTGCCAGCGCTGGGGGGCTCTCCCCCTACGAGCAGTACTTA. The chain links TRBV7-9 to TRBJ2-7; either TRBD1 or TRBD2 may supply D (6 bases each). Trimming took 8 bases from V and 2 from J, leaving 16 bases between them. Germline V gene data show CDR1 as SEHNR and CDR2 as FQNEAQ (reference sequence). The CDR3 consists of 14 residues.

This clonotype was counted at least ten times. The chain combines TRBV4-3 with TRBJ2-3; 10 nucleotides match TRBD2. Germline V gene sequence: CDR1 LGHNA, CDR2 YSLEER. The CDR3 covers 19 residues. Unmatched junction bases numbered 10, after V lost 0 bases and J lost 1 base. The CDR3 protein is CASSQDSWTSGIGTDTQYF. In DNA form, the CDR3 reads TGCGCCAGCAGCCAAGATTCGTGGACTAGCGGCATAGGCACAGATACGCAGTATTTT.

On this clonotype: A read error is possible here, since a much larger clone lies one base away. The chain employs TRBV5-1 and TRBJ1-2; D ambiguous. Trimming shortened V by 0 bases and J by 8 bases, and 11 bases separated the two germline ends. The CDR3 extends over 13 amino acids. CDR1 is SGHRS and CDR2 is YFSETQ in the germline V gene. This CDR3 reads CASSLDGESGYTF. As DNA, the CDR3 is TGCGCCAGCAGCTTGGATGGGGAAAGCGGCTACACCTTC. Full variable domain (rest looked up from reference TRBV5-1 and TRBJ1-2): KAGVTQTPRYLIKTRGQQVTLSCSPISGHRSVSWYQQTPGQGLQFLFEYFSETQRNKGNFPGRFSGRQFSNSRSEMNVSTLELGDSALYLCASSLDGESGYTFGSGTRLTVV.

This clonotype was found a few times. V and J are TRBV25-1 and TRBJ2-3, with a tentative D call TRBD1 (6 bases). In germline, CDR1 is MGHDK, CDR2 SYGVNS. This CDR3 region has 17 residues. V lost 8 bases and J lost 2, with 23 bases in between. The CDR3 reads CASAGLPKHRDTDTQYF. DNA of the CDR3: TGTGCCAGCGCCGGACTGCCAAAACACAGGGACACAGATACGCAGTATTTT.

The chain recombines TRBV4-3 with TRBJ2-7; 10 bases align to TRBD1. The CDR3 spans 19 residues. Germline V gives CDR1 LGHNA, CDR2 YSLEER. The V and J ends lost 2 bases and 5 bases, in that order; junction bases with no gene match: 18. CDR3 nucleotides: TGCGCCAGCAGCCAAAGGCTCCGCGGGCCCGGGACAGGGGCCCACGAGCAGTACTTC. Its protein is CASSQRLRGPGTGAHEQYF.

This clonotype appeared many times. The V gene is TRBV30, the J gene TRBJ2-7; possible D gene TRBD2, 5 bases. V dropped 7 bases and J dropped 0 bases, with 19 bases sitting between them. CDR1 is GTSNPN, CDR2 SVGIG, per germline (reference sequence). This CDR3 contains 15 residues. The CDR3 DNA sequence: TGTGCCTCGGAGGCCCCCCTGCGGAGCTCCTACGAGCAGTACTTC. Translation: CASEAPLRSSYEQYF.

This clonotype was found many times. The chain joins TRBV29-1 to TRBJ2-5; 8 bases map to TRBD1. The germline CDR1 and CDR2 sequences are SQVTM and ANQGSEA. Trimming took 7 bases from V and 6 from J; bases not matched to a gene: 10. This CDR3 has 13 residues. The CDR3, as DNA: TGCAGCGCTGGGGGGACAGGAGGGCAGACCCAGTACTTC. Protein sequence: CSAGGTGGQTQYF.

Ten or more counts support this clonotype. The chain has TRBV24-1 and TRBJ2-3; D may be TRBD2 (5 bases). Trimming pared 9 bases from V and 0 bases from J, leaving 9 bases between. This CDR3 has 13 amino acids. CDR1 is KGHDR and CDR2 is SFDVKD in the germline V gene. The CDR3 DNA reads as TGTGCCACCGGGGAGATAAGCACAGATACGCAGTATTTT. Amino acids: CATGEISTDTQYF.

This clonotype appeared many times. The chain carries TRBV19 and TRBJ2-3; D may correspond to TRBD1 or TRBD2 (5 bases each). The CDR3 contains 15 residues. CDR1 and CDR2 (germline): LNHDA, SQIVND (reference sequence). Trimming removed 2 bases at V and 3 bases at J, with 12 bases between. CDR3 nucleotides: TGTGCCAGTAGTATACAGGGAGTAGGGACAGATACGCAGTATTTT. Its translation is CASSIQGVGTDTQYF. The full variable domain, completed using reference TRBV19 and TRBJ2-3, is DGGITQSPKYLFRKEGQNVTLSCEQNLNHDAMYWYRQDPGQGLRLIYYSQIVNDFQKGDIAEGYSVSREKKESFPLTVTSAQKNPTAFYLCASSIQGVGTDTQYFGPGTRLTVL.

This clonotype was found a few times. CDR3 bases: TGCGCCAGCAGCCAAGATCGCGTCCGTCTGTTTTTT. Translated: CASSQDRVRLFF. This chain links TRBV4-3 with TRBJ1-4; D is uncertain. CDR3 length: 12 amino acids. V was shortened by 0 bases and J by 14 bases, with 10 bases between the two germline ends. The germline V gene encodes CDR1 LGHNA and CDR2 YSLEER.

This clonotype was counted ten times or more. The chain joins TRBV7-9 to TRBJ2-7; D may correspond to TRBD1 or TRBD2 (5 bases each). V shed 4 bases and J shed 1 base, with 14 bases lying between them. Germline V gene data show CDR1 as SEHNR and CDR2 as FQNEAQ (reference sequence). This CDR3 contains 15 residues. The CDR3 coding sequence is TGTGCCAGCAGCTGGACGGGACCGACTTCCTACGAGCAGTACTTC. Its translation: CASSWTGPTSYEQYF.

This clonotype was picked up a small number of times. Given a much more abundant clone one base away, this may be a read error. The chain has TRBV29-1 and TRBJ2-3, with D tentatively TRBD2 (5 bases). The CDR3 has 16 residues. The germline V gene encodes CDR1 SQVTM and CDR2 ANQGSEA. Trimming removed 1 base at V and 2 bases at J, with 16 bases between. CDR3 residues: CSVEGWIGVNTDTQYF. The CDR3 coding sequence is TGCAGCGTTGAAGGATGGATCGGGGTGAACACAGATACGCAGTATTTT.

As regards this clonotype: One end of the junction is discordant with germline, which a read error may explain. CDR3 amino acids: CASKETGVNNEAFF. The CDR3 DNA sequence: TGCGCCAGCAAGGAGACAGGGGTGAACAATGAAGCTTTCTTT. The genes are TRBV10-2 and TRBJ1-1, with 8 bases lining up with TRBD1. CDR1 and CDR2 (germline): WSHSY, SAAADI. This CDR3 has 14 residues.

There are many counts of this clonotype. The CDR3 DNA reads TGTGCCAGCAGCTTGGGCTTGAGGGTACACGAGCAGTACTTC. This gives the protein CASSLGLRVHEQYF. The chain has TRBV5-4 and TRBJ2-7, with D possibly matching TRBD2 (5 bases). The CDR3 runs to 14 residues. Germline-derived CDR1 and CDR2 are SGHNT and YYREEE (reference sequence). V gave up 0 bases and J gave up 5 bases, with 12 bases separating them.

With regard to this clonotype: A single base separates this from a much larger clone, so it may be a read error. The chain employs TRBV2 and TRBJ1-1; 8 bases line up with TRBD1. This CDR3 is 16 amino acids long. The germline V gene encodes CDR1 SNHLY and CDR2 FYNNEI. The chain's CDR3 is CAGSETPGGGKTEAFF. The CDR3 nucleotides are TGTGCCGGCAGTGAAACCCCAGGGGGCGGAAAGACTGAAGCTTTCTTT.

This rearrangement joins TRBV4-1 to TRBJ2-3, with D tentatively TRBD2 (6 bases). The CDR3 covers 15 residues. Germline CDR1 MGHRA, CDR2 YSYEKL. V was trimmed by 1 base and J by 2 bases, leaving 10 bases between them. The CDR3 nucleotides are TGCGCCAGCAGCCAAGCGGGAGAATTCACAGATACGCAGTATTTT. The encoded protein is CASSQAGEFTDTQYF.

This chain links TRBV19 with TRBJ1-2; 9 bases match TRBD1. The CDR3 has 17 amino acids. The ends lost 4 bases at V and 4 bases at J; junction bases unmatched: 13. Germline loops: CDR1 LNHDA, CDR2 SQIVND (reference sequence). CDR3 region: CASSNRDRVDFGYGYTF. CDR3 DNA: TGTGCCAGTAGTAACCGGGACAGGGTAGATTTCGGCTATGGCTACACCTTC. Drawing the rest from reference TRBV19 and TRBJ1-2, the complete variable domain is DGGITQSPKYLFRKEGQNVTLSCEQNLNHDAMYWYRQDPGQGLRLIYYSQIVNDFQKGDIAEGYSVSREKKESFPLTVTSAQKNPTAFYLCASSNRDRVDFGYGYTFGSGTRLTVV.

This clonotype has ten or more counts. The chain recombines TRBV10-3 with TRBJ2-3; D is possibly TRBD1 (6 bases). Trimming removed 10 bases at V and 3 bases at J, with 14 bases between. There are 13 residues in the CDR3. Germline V gene sequence: CDR1 ENHRY, CDR2 SYGVKD. CDR3 protein: CATSGTSTDTQYF. As DNA, the CDR3 is TGTGCCACCTCTGGGACATCGACAGATACGCAGTATTTT.